This TCR beta chain was sequenced for a study of response to subunit inactivated influenza vaccine. As regards this clonotype: Its specificity is not known.

General study results and limits: Each seasonal influenza vaccination, the authors suggested, recruits few new T cells.

CDR1 is LGHNA, CDR2 YNFKEQ, per germline. The V gene lost 1 base and the J gene lost 4 bases, with 7 bases spanning the gap. The CDR3 is 14 residues long. From the RT-PCR reads, TCRdb called clonotypes with MiXCR, one entry per CDR3 protein. The sample contains under 550,000 distinct CDR3 sequences, less than 10% of which appear only once. The starting material was PBMCs from blood, obtained less than 30 months after vaccination. The sequence was collected from a man in his fifties or sixties who received an inactivated influenza vaccine. The rearrangement links TRBV4-2 to TRBJ2-2; D unclear. The CDR3 nucleotides read TGTGCCAGCAGCCAAGTCGAGCGCACCGGGGAGCTGTTTTTT. It translates to CASSQVERTGELFF.